This entry features one T cell receptor (beta chain) sequence. This clone was counted once. Its cognate antigen has yet to be identified. No base quality information exists; no much larger clone differs at one position. The data were taken from a study of blood T cell repertoires in COVID-19 (TCRdb year 2020). About the investigation overall: Samples covering the acute and convalescent phases of COVID-19 were provided by collaborators in the United States, Italy and Spain. The material from the prospective study consisted of cDNA or gDNA derived from T cells, B-cell-depleted T cells, or PBMCs. Deeply sampled blood TCRbeta repertoires from subjects exposed to, actively infected with, or recovered from COVID-19 were included in the dataset. A freely available public database, intended as a resource for researchers studying the immune response to SARS-CoV-2, is where the repertoires were released. The samples were drawn from the first 160 participants of the ongoing ImmuneRACE study and from over a thousand subjects provided by 6 global collaborators. A de-identified subject ID, COVID-19 status, age in years and sex were almost always included in the sample metadata. Where available, HLA class I and class II types were taken from metadata supplied by the sample provider and were not determined by assay-based typing.

Each collaborating institution followed its own protocols to collect whole blood in K2EDTA tubes. For TCRbeta analysis, collaborators shipped samples in one of three forms: frozen whole blood, isolated PBMCs, or DNA extracted from either of those sample types. Its CDR3 holds 16 amino acids, cysteine through phenylalanine. The sequence is cut down to CDR3 DNA, 48 bases in frame from base 1. Based on the germline V gene, the CDR1 and CDR2 sequences are SGHTA and FQGNSA. V trim: 2 bases; J trim: 5 bases; unmatched bases: 11. Here is what the overall study found, with its caveats: Clinical and demographic metadata were provided uncurated, with the amount varying by source and participant.

TCRbeta CDR3 regions were amplified from genomic DNA by means of the immunoSEQ Assay, a bias-controlled multiplex PCR. In the paper's pipeline: The number of nucleated cells in each sample was estimated from the amplification of reference gene primers within the assay. To quantify the absolute abundance of each unique TCRbeta CDR3 rearrangement, sequence reads were collapsed and filtered. For each sample, productive Simpson clonality was calculated as the square root of Simpson's diversity index over productive rearrangements. Not all clones reach the TCRdb copy of this immuneACCESS table, which keeps in-frame sequences only. Checked studies attribute under half of the gap to unresolved V genes and leave the rest unexplained. V and J calls plus clone size are reproduced from that table; the DNA served to infer D and trimming. For this sample there are roughly 120,000 clones; about 83% appear just once. Around 4% of the sample is in the top ten clones.

Source material: peripheral blood. The rearrangement combines TRBV7-2 with TRBJ2-7, and TRBD1 aligns with 8 junction nucleotides. The sequence derives from a man aged 55 to 70 with acute or convalescent COVID-19. The DNA sequence is given as TGTGCCAGCAGCTTATCGGCAGGGGGCTTCAGAAACGAGCAGTACTTC. This sequence encodes CASSLSAGGFRNEQYF.